A single sample is the source of the 28 T cell receptor beta chains below, sequenced in a study of blood T cell repertoires in COVID-19. Assay used: immunoSEQ multiplex PCR; TCRdb lists only in-frame clones, some missing. The sample includes around 220,000 clones, about nine tenths seen only once; the top ten take roughly 4.2%. Specimen: peripheral blood. Every receptor here comes from a man aged 50 or older with acute or convalescent COVID-19.

This clone was recorded only once. V is TRBV9 and J is TRBJ1-2; D is possibly TRBD1 (5 bases). CDR3 length: 16 residues. Germline loops: CDR1 SGDLS, CDR2 YYNGEE. Trimming stripped 0 bases from V and 8 bases from J, with 20 bases between. The CDR3 region has the DNA TGTGCCAGCAGCGTAGTAAGCCAGGTAGGGGCGCGAGGCTACACCTTC. Amino acids: CASSVVSQVGARGYTF.

This rearrangement joins TRBV7-2 to TRBJ2-7, with D possibly TRBD1 on 5 matching bases. The CDR3 totals 11 residues. Trimming removed 6 bases at V and 6 bases at J, with 9 bases between. Per the germline V gene, CDR1 is SGHTA and CDR2 is FQGNSA. The CDR3 nucleotides are TGTGCCAGCAGGCAGGGTCCCGAGCAGTACTTC. Its translation: CASRQGPEQYF. Looking up the rest from reference TRBV7-2 and TRBJ2-7 gives the full variable domain: GAGVSQSPSNKVTEKGKDVELRCDPISGHTALYWYRQSLGQGLEFLIYFQGNSAPDKSGLPSDRFSAERTGGSVSTLTIQRTQQEDSAVYLCASRQGPEQYFGPGTRLTVT.

As for this clone: Other nucleotide sequences in the sample specify the same CDR3. The chain links TRBV11-2 to TRBJ1-2; D uncertain. From germline, CDR1 is SGHAT and CDR2 FQNNGV. This CDR3 spans 13 amino acids. V was cut by 0 bases and J by 1 base, with 3 bases left in between. DNA for the CDR3: TGTGCCAGCAGCTTAGACAGTAACTATGGCTACACCTTC. Residues: CASSLDSNYGYTF.

The CDR3 loop reads CASSPQERGGKNIQYF. CDR3 in DNA: TGTGCCAGCAGCCCCCAGGAGAGGGGAGGCAAAAACATTCAGTACTTC. J is TRBJ2-4 and V is TRBV3-1 (or the pseudogene TRBV3-2), with a weak D call TRBD2 (6 bases). This CDR3 has 16 amino acids. The V gene's germline CDR1 is LGHDT and CDR2 YNNKEL (reference sequence). Trimming removed 4 bases at V and 3 bases at J, with 16 bases between.

The CDR3 protein is CASSFLGEAFF. The CDR3 nucleotides are TGTGCCAGCAGTTTTCTAGGTGAAGCTTTCTTT. The chain links TRBV12-3 or TRBV12-4 to TRBJ1-1; D gene ambiguous. The CDR3 spans 11 residues. The V end lost 3 bases, the J end lost 7 bases, and 6 bases lay between the germline ends.

The J gene is TRBJ1-1, the V gene TRBV12-3 or TRBV12-4, with a weak D call TRBD1 (5 bases). This CDR3 has 13 residues. V was clipped by 6 bases and J by 4 bases, with 12 bases between them. CDR3 nucleotides: TGTGCCAGCAGCCGATCAGGGATCACTGAAGCTTTCTTT. This codes for CASSRSGITEAFF.

The chain combines TRBV2 with TRBJ1-4; D call uncertain. V was shortened by 8 bases and J by 7 bases, with 8 bases between the two germline ends. This CDR3 region has 11 residues. CDR1 SNHLY and CDR2 FYNNEI come from the germline V gene. In nucleotides, the CDR3 is TGTGCCAGCGCGGCCGGTGAAAAACTGTTTTTT. Translation gives CASAAGEKLFF.

As for this clone: Other nucleotide sequences in the sample specify the same CDR3. CDR3 bases: TGTGCCAGCAGTCGACAGGGGGGTCAGCCCCAGCATTTT. Translated, it gives CASSRQGGQPQHF. The chain employs TRBV12-3 or TRBV12-4 and TRBJ1-5, with 9 nucleotides matching TRBD1. After removal of 5 bases from V and 6 bases from J, the junction contained 2 bases not matched to a gene. CDR3 size: 13 residues.

The chain combines TRBV2 with TRBJ2-1, with TRBD2 identical over 14 bases. The junction had 4 bases not matched to a gene; V was cut back by 7 bases and J by 2 bases. The germline V gene encodes CDR1 SNHLY and CDR2 FYNNEI. The CDR3 length is 16 residues. CDR3 loop: CASIPTSGGAYNEQFF. CDR3 coding DNA: TGTGCCAGCATTCCGACTAGCGGGGGGGCCTACAATGAGCAGTTCTTC.

The rearrangement joins TRBV7-2 to TRBJ1-6; D not certain. The CDR3 contains 16 residues. Germline CDR1 reads SGHTA; CDR2 reads FQGNSA. V gave up 1 base and J gave up 0 bases, with 7 bases separating them. The CDR3 DNA follows: TGTGCCAGCAGCTTAGTGCTGAGCTCCTATAATTCACCCCTCCACTTT. It encodes CASSLVLSSYNSPLHF.

The rearrangement links TRBV2 to TRBJ1-5; no clear D. Looked up from germline, CDR1 is SNHLY and CDR2 is FYNNEI. V lost 7 bases and J 5 bases, leaving 15 bases between the germline ends. This CDR3 is built from 14 residues. CDR3 sequence (DNA): TGTGCCAGCACTGTTAATGGACTGGATCAGCCCCAGCATTTT. Protein: CASTVNGLDQPQHF.

The J gene is TRBJ1-6, the V gene TRBV6-1, with TRBD1 as a possible D gene (5 bases). The germline V and J ends were trimmed by 2 bases and 6 bases, with 17 bases remaining between them. The CDR3 sequence is 17 residues long. Per the germline V gene, CDR1 is MNHNS and CDR2 is SASEGT. CDR3 nucleotides: TGTGCCAGCAGTGAAAACGGCTGGGGCCCCTTTAATTCACCCCTCCACTTT. Protein sequence: CASSENGWGPFNSPLHF.

The chain recombines TRBV6-1 with TRBJ2-1, with 8 bases aligning to TRBD2. Germline CDR1 MNHNS, CDR2 SASEGT. The J segment lost 6 bases and the V segment lost 2 bases, leaving 6 bases of the junction unmatched. This CDR3 is 15 amino acids long. The chain's CDR3 is CASSERASGRNEQFF. The CDR3 DNA reads TGTGCCAGCAGTGAACGGGCTAGCGGGCGCAATGAGCAGTTCTTC.

This clone was picked up one time. This chain connects TRBV29-1 to TRBJ2-2; the match to TRBD1 covers 7 bases. CDR3 length equals 15 residues. The V and J ends lost 1 base and 4 bases, in that order; junction bases with no gene match: 6. Per the germline V gene, CDR1 is SQVTM and CDR2 is ANQGSEA. The CDR3 loop is CSVEGLAGGTGELFF. The CDR3 DNA is TGCAGCGTTGAAGGTCTGGCAGGGGGCACCGGGGAGCTGTTTTTT.

This rearrangement joins TRBV19 to TRBJ1-1, with D unclear. There are 16 residues in the CDR3. CDR1 is LNHDA, CDR2 SQIVND, per germline (reference sequence). V was cut by 8 bases and J by 2 bases, with 21 bases left in between. The CDR3 sequence is CASSIFAGILNTEAFF. The CDR3 DNA reads TGTGCCAGTTCTATCTTCGCCGGGATCCTCAACACTGAAGCTTTCTTT. Together with reference TRBV19 and TRBJ1-1, the CDR3 gives the full variable domain: DGGITQSPKYLFRKEGQNVTLSCEQNLNHDAMYWYRQDPGQGLRLIYYSQIVNDFQKGDIAEGYSVSREKKESFPLTVTSAQKNPTAFYLCASSIFAGILNTEAFFGQGTRLTVV.

The V gene is TRBV6-5, the J gene TRBJ1-2, with TRBD1 matching 9 bases. The germline V gene has CDR1 MNHEY and CDR2 SVGAGI. V shed 5 bases and J 7 bases; nucleotides not matched to a gene: 11. CDR3 length: 15 amino acids. In nucleotides, the CDR3 is TGTGCCAGCAGTATCTCCAACAGGGGGCAGGGTGGCTACACCTTC. Encoded protein: CASSISNRGQGGYTF.

V and J are TRBV11-3 and TRBJ2-2, with 9 positions matching TRBD2. Germline loops: CDR1 SGHNT, CDR2 YENEEA. The CDR3 is made up of 16 amino acids. After removal of 1 base from V and 7 bases from J, the junction contained 7 bases not matched to a gene. CDR3 in amino acids: CASSLVAGALGGELFF. In nucleotides, the CDR3 is TGTGCCAGCAGCTTAGTAGCGGGGGCCCTCGGCGGGGAGCTGTTTTTT.

This chain connects TRBV27 to TRBJ2-3, with a weak D call TRBD1 (5 bases). This CDR3 comprises 12 residues. Germline CDR1 is MNHEY and CDR2 is SMNVEV (reference sequence). The V gene lost 5 bases and the J gene lost 6 bases, with 9 bases spanning the gap. CDR3 DNA sequence: TGTGCCAGCAGTCCCAAGGGGGATACGCAGTATTTT. This gives the protein CASSPKGDTQYF.

This sequence joins TRBV5-1 and TRBJ1-5, with TRBD1 as a possible D gene (5 bases). Germline CDR1 is SGHRS and CDR2 is YFSETQ. V was clipped by 5 bases and J by 4 bases, with 13 bases between them. This CDR3 is built from 14 residues. CDR3 coding DNA: TGCGCCAGCAGTCCTCTGGGGGGGAATCAGCCCCAGCATTTT. This encodes CASSPLGGNQPQHF.

The genes are TRBV19 and TRBJ1-5; TRBD1 matches at 7 bases. Germline values: CDR1 LNHDA, CDR2 SQIVND (reference sequence). The CDR3 is 14 amino acids. Trimming took 2 bases from V and 6 from J; bases not matched to a gene: 4. In DNA, the CDR3 is TGTGCCAGTAGTATACAGACAGGGCGTCAGCCCCAGCATTTT. Protein product: CASSIQTGRQPQHF.

CDR3 loop: CASSRTGSFYEQYF. CDR3 nucleotide sequence: TGTGCCAGCTCGCGGACAGGGTCATTCTACGAGCAGTACTTC. This chain joins TRBV18 and TRBJ2-7, with TRBD1 identical over 8 bases. The germline V gene encodes CDR1 KGHSH and CDR2 LQKENI. The CDR3 covers 14 residues. V lost 6 bases and J lost 3; bases outside the gene matches: 7.

The genes are TRBV18 and TRBJ1-3; D possibly corresponds to TRBD1 (6 bases). The CDR3 has 18 amino acids. CDR1 and CDR2 from the germline V gene are KGHSH and LQKENI. Trimming removed 9 bases from V and 0 bases from J, with 24 bases in between. The CDR3 DNA sequence: TGTGCCAGTTCCTTACAGGGCCCCGTGGTTCGCTCTGGAAACACCATATATTTT. Its protein is CASSLQGPVVRSGNTIYF.

This chain uses TRBV14 with TRBJ1-6, with D possibly matching TRBD1 (6 bases). Germline CDR1 reads SGHDN; CDR2 reads FVKESK. Trimming left V 1 base short and J 10 bases short, with 11 bases between. The CDR3 consists of 14 residues. The CDR3 DNA reads TGTGCCAGCAGCCAAGTGGGGACACAATCACCCCTCCACTTT. Translating it yields CASSQVGTQSPLHF.

This chain joins TRBV7-9 and TRBJ1-6, with D possibly being TRBD1 (5 bases). V dropped 7 bases and J dropped 11 bases, with 21 bases sitting between them. The CDR3 covers 15 residues. Germline lookup yields CDR1 SEHNR and CDR2 FQNEAQ (reference sequence). CDR3 in DNA: TGTGCCAGCACCTCGATAGTACAGGAGATGACACCCCTCCACTTT. This codes for CASTSIVQEMTPLHF.

This chain uses TRBV12-3 or TRBV12-4 with TRBJ1-1, with D perhaps matching TRBD1 (5 bases). The V end lost 7 bases, the J end lost 11 bases, and 17 bases lay between the germline ends. The CDR3 is 12 residues long. CDR3 amino acids: CASTLLDSRAFF. In DNA, the CDR3 is TGTGCCAGCACCCTATTAGACAGTCGGGCTTTCTTT.

The chain employs TRBV11-2 and TRBJ1-3; D gene ambiguous. CDR3 size: 16 residues. V lost 6 bases and J 0 bases, leaving 15 bases between the germline ends. Germline CDR1 reads SGHAT; CDR2 reads FQNNGV. The CDR3 DNA reads as TGTGCCAGCAGATCAGCGAAAGGGAGCTCTGGAAACACCATATATTTT. It is translated as CASRSAKGSSGNTIYF.

V gene TRBV10-3 combines with J gene TRBJ1-4; possibly TRBD1 for D (6 bases). V was trimmed by 4 bases and J by 5 bases, leaving 11 bases between them. The germline V gene has CDR1 ENHRY and CDR2 SYGVKD. This CDR3 has 14 residues. The CDR3 region has the DNA TGTGCCATCAGTGCAGGGGCAGTGAATGAAAAACTGTTTTTT. It translates to CAISAGAVNEKLFF.

There are a few counts of this clone. In DNA, the CDR3 is TGTGCCAGCAGCCCCCCCGGACAGGGGTTTCCACGGCAGCCCCAGCATTTT. The encoded protein is CASSPPGQGFPRQPQHF. The chain has TRBV7-9 and TRBJ1-5, with TRBD1 matching over 9 bases. CDR1 and CDR2 from the germline V gene are SEHNR and FQNEAQ (reference sequence). CDR3 length: 17 residues. The J segment lost 7 bases and the V segment lost 5 bases, leaving 15 bases of the junction unmatched.